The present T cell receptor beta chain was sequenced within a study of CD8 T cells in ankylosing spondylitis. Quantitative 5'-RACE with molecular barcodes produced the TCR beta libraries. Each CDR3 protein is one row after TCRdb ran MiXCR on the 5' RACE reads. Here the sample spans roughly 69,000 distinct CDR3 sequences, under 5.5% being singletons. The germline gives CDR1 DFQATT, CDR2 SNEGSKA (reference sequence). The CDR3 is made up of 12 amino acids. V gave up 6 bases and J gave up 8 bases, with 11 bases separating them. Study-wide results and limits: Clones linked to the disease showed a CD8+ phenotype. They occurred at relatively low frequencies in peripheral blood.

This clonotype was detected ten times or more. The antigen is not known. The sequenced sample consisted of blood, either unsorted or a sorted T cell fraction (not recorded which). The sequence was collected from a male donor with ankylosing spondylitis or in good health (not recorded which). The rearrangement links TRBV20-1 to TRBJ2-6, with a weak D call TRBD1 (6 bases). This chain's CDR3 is CSATQGTNVLTF. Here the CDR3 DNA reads TGCAGTGCAACACAGGGAACCAACGTCCTGACTTTC.